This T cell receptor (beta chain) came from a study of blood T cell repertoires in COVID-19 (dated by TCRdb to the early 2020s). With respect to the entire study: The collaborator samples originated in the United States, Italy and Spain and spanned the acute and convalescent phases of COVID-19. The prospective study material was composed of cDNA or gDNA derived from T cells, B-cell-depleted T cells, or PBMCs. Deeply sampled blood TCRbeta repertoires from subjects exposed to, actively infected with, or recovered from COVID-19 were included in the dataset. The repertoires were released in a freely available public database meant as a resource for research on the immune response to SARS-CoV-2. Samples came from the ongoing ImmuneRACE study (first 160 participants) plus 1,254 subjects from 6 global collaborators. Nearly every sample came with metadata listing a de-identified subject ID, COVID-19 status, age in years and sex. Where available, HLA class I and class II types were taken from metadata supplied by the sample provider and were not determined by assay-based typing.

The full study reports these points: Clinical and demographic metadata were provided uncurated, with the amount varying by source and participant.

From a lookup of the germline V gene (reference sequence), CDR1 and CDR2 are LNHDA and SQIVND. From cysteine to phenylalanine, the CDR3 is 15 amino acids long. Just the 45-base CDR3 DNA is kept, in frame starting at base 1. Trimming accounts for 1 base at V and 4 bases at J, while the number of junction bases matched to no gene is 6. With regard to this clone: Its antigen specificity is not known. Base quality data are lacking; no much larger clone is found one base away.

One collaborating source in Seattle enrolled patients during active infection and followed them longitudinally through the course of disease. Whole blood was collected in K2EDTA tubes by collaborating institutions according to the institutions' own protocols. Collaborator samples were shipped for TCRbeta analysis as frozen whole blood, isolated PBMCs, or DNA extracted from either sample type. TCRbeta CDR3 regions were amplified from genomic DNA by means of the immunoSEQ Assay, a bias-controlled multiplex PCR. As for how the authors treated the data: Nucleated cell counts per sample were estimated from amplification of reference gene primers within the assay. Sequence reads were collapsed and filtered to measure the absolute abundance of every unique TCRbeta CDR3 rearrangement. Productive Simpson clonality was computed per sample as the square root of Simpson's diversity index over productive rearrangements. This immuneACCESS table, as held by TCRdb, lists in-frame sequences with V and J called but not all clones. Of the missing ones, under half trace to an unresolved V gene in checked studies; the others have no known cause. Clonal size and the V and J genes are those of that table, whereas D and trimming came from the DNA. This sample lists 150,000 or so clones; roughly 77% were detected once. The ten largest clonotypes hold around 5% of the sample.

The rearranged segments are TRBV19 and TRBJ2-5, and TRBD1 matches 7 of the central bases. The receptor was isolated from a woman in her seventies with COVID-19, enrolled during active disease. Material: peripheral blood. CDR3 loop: CASSIGLQGRETQYF. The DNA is TGTGCCAGTAGTATAGGTTTACAGGGGAGAGAGACCCAGTACTTC.